The clone carrying this TCR beta chain was seen more than once but under ten times. Its antigen is as yet unknown. These data originate in a study of T cell repertoires in cytomegalovirus infection. At the level of the study: Used in the study were CMV epitopes, some recently identified and HLA-C-restricted, others well-studied and HLA-B-restricted. From public TCR beta signatures came an indication of both CMV infection and matching HLA type.

TCRdb fed the reads into MiXCR, producing one record per CDR3 protein. Of about 830,000 distinct CDR3 sequences detected, around a third appear once; the ten largest clones hold around an eighth. Whole-study findings and limits: Clonotypes of TCR beta that were HLA-C-restricted and CMV-specific dominated the ex vivo response.

Trimming cost V 11 bases and J 0 bases, with 7 bases left between them. Germline V CDR1 and CDR2: MNHEY, SMNVEV (reference sequence). There are 12 residues in the CDR3. The sample in question was cultured CD8+ T cells from PBMCs, obtained from culture after CMV antigen stimulation. The chain employs TRBV27 and TRBJ2-2, with D unresolved. The TCR sequence derives from a human donor in good health (CMV status not recorded). Some clones in this sample may be carry-over from other donors' samples. DNA of the CDR3: TGTGCCGCCACCTCGAACACCGGGGAGCTGTTTTTT. It specifies CAATSNTGELFF.